This T cell receptor (beta chain) appears in the sequencing data of a study of beta chain features in type 1 diabetes. Whole-study findings and limits: Among all four CD4+ subsets, Type 1 diabetes patients had TCRB CDR3s that were moderately but significantly shorter.

Only a few counts were recorded for this clone. What it recognizes is unknown. The V and J ends lost 0 bases and 3 bases, in that order; junction bases with no gene match: 4. The CDR3 length is 16 residues. Germline CDR1 SGDLS, CDR2 YYNGEE. The study reverse transcribed the entire isolated RNA, so it sequenced expressed TCRB transcripts. The assay was immunoSEQ multiplex PCR, and TCRdb's table has in-frame clones only and misses some. The data hold more than 350,000 clones, with about an eighth observed a single time. Via CD45RO/CCR7/CD25/CD127/CD95/CD27, cells of the CD4+ naive, central memory, regulatory and stem cell-like memory subsets were sorted.

The receptor was isolated from a woman between 18 and 29 years old in good health. Sequenced: naive CD4+ T cells from blood. The rearrangement uses TRBV9 and TRBJ2-1, with TRBD1 matching 9 bases. The chain's CDR3 is CASSVAMGQGYNEQFF. CDR3 coding DNA: TGTGCCAGCAGCGTAGCAATGGGACAGGGCTACAATGAGCAGTTCTTC.